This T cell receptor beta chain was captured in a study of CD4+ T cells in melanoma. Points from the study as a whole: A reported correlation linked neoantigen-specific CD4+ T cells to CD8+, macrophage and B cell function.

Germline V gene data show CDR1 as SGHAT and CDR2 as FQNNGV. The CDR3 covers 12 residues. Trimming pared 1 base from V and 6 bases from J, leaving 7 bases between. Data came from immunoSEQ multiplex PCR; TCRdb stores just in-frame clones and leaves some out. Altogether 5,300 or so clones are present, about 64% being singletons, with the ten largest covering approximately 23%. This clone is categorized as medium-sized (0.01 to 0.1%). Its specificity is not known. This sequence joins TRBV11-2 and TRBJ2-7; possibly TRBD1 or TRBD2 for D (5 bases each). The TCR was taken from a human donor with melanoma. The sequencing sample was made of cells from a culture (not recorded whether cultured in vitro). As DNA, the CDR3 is TGTGCCAGCAGCTTAGGTGGGGGCGAGCAGTACTTC. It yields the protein CASSLGGGEQYF.